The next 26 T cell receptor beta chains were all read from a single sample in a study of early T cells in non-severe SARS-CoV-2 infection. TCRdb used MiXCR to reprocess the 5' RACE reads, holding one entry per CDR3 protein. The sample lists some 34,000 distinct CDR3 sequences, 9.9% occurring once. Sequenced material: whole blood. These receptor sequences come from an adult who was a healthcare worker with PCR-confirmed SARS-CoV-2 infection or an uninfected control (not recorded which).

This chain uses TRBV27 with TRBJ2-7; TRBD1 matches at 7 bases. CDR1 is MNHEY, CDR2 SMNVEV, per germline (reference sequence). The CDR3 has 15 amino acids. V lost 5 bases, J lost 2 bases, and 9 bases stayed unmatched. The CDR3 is CASSAYRGSPYEQYF. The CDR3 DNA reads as TGTGCCAGCAGTGCCTACAGGGGATCCCCCTACGAGCAGTACTTC.

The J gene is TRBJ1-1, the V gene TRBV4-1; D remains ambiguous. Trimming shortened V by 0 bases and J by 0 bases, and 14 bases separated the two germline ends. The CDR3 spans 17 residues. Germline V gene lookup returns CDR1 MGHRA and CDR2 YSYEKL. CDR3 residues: CASSQDTLDIMNTEAFF. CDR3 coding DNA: TGCGCCAGCAGCCAAGACACCTTGGATATCATGAACACTGAAGCTTTCTTT.

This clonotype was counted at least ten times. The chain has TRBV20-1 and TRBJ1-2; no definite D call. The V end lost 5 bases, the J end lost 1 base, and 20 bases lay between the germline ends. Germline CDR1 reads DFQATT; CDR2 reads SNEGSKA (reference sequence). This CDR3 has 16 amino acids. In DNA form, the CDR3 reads TGCAGTGCTGAGACTAGAAGGACGCGAAATAACTATGGCTACACCTTC. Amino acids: CSAETRRTRNNYGYTF.

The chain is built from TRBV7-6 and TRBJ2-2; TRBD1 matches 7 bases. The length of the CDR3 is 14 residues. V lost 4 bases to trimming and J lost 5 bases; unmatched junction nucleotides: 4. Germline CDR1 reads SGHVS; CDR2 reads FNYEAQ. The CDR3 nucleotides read TGTGCCAGCAGCTCGCAACAGGGGACCGGGGAGCTGTTTTTT. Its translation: CASSSQQGTGELFF.

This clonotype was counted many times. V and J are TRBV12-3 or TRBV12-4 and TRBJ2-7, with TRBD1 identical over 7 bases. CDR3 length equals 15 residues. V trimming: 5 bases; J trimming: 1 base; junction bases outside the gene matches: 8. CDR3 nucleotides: TGTGCCAGCAGTCCGCGGACAGGACCATCCTACGAGCAGTACTTC. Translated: CASSPRTGPSYEQYF.

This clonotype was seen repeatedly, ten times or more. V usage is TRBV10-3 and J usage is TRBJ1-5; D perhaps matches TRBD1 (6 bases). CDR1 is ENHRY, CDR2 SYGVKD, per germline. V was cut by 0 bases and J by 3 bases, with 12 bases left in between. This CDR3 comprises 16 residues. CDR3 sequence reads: CAISESSGQHNQPQHF. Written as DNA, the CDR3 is TGTGCCATCAGTGAGTCTTCCGGACAGCACAATCAGCCCCAGCATTTT.

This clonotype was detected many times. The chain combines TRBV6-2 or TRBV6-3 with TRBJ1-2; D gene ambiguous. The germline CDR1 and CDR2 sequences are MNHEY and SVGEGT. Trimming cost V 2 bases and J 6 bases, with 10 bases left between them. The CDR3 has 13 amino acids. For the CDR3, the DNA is TGTGCCAGCAGTTACCAGGAGAAGGATGGCTACACCTTC. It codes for CASSYQEKDGYTF.

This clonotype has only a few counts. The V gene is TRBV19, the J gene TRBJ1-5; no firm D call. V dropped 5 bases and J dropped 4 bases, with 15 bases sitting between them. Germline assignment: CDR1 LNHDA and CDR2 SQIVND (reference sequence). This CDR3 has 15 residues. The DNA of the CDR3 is TGTGCCAGTAGTCTGGCCGACACTGGAAATCAGCCCCAGCATTTT. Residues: CASSLADTGNQPQHF.

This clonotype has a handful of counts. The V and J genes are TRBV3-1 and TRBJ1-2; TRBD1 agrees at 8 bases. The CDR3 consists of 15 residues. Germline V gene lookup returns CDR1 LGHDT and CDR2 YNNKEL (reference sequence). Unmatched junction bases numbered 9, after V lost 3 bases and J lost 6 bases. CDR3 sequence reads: CASSQTGEGMHGYTF. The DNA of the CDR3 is TGTGCCAGCAGCCAGACAGGGGAAGGGATGCATGGCTACACCTTC.

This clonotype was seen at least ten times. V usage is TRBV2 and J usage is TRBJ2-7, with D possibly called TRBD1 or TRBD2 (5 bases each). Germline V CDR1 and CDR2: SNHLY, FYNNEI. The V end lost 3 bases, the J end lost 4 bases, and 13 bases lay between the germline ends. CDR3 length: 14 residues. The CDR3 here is CASSDGGSSYEQYF. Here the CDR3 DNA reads TGTGCCAGCAGTGATGGGGGTTCTAGTTACGAGCAGTACTTC.

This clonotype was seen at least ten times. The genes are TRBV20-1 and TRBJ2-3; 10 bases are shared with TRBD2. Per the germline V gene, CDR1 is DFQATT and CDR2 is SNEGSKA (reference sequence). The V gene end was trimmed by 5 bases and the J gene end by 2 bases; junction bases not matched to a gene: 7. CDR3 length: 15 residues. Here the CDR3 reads CSAGSGGFSTDTQYF. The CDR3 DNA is TGCAGTGCTGGTAGCGGGGGGTTCTCCACAGATACGCAGTATTTT.

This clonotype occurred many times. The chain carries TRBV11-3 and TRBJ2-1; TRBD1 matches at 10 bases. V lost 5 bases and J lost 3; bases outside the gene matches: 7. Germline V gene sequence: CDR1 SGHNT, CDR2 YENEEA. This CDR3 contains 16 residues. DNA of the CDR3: TGTGCCAGCAGCGCCACCGGGACAGGGGACTACAATGAGCAGTTCTTC. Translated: CASSATGTGDYNEQFF. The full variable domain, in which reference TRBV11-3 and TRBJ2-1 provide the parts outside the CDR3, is EAGVVQSPRYKIIEKKQPVAFWCNPISGHNTLYWYLQNLGQGPELLIRYENEEAVDDSQLPKDRFSAERLKGVDSTLKIQPAELGDSAVYLCASSATGTGDYNEQFFGPGTRLTVL.

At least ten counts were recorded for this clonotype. This CDR3 reads CASSQGSGGVETQYF. CDR3 DNA sequence: TGTGCCAGCAGCCAAGGTAGCGGGGGAGTCGAGACCCAGTACTTC. This chain uses TRBV4-2 with TRBJ2-5, with 9 bases fitting TRBD2. V shed 1 base and J 5 bases; nucleotides not matched to a gene: 5. This CDR3 is 15 amino acids long. Germline V lookup: CDR1 LGHNA, CDR2 YNFKEQ.

CDR3 sequence (DNA): TGTGCCACCCGAACCCCGGGACTGACTCACAATGAGCAGTTCTTC. Translation: CATRTPGLTHNEQFF. The chain is built from TRBV19 and TRBJ2-1; TRBD2 might be the D (6 bases). CDR3 length: 15 amino acids. Between the trimmed V and J ends, which lost 10 bases and 5 bases, there was a span of 21 bases. Germline V CDR1 and CDR2: LNHDA, SQIVND (reference sequence).

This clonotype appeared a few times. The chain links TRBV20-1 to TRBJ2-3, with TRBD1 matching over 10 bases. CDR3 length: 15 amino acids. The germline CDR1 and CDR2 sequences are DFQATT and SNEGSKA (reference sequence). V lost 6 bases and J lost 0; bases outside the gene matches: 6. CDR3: CSAQDRGLSTDTQYF. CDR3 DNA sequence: TGCAGTGCCCAAGACAGGGGGCTTAGCACAGATACGCAGTATTTT.

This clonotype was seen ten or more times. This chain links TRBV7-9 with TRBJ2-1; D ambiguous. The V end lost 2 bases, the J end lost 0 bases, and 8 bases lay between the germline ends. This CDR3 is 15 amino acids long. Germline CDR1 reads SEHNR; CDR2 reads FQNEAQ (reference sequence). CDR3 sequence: CASSLPGSSYNEQFF. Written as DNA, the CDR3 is TGTGCCAGCAGCTTACCGGGTTCCTCCTACAATGAGCAGTTCTTC.

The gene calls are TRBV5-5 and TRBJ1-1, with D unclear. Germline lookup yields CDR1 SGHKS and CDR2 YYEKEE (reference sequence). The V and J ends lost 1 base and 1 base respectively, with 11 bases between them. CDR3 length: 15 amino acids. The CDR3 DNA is TGTGCCAGCAGCTTGCAAGGTTCGGGGAACACTGAAGCTTTCTTT. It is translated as CASSLQGSGNTEAFF.

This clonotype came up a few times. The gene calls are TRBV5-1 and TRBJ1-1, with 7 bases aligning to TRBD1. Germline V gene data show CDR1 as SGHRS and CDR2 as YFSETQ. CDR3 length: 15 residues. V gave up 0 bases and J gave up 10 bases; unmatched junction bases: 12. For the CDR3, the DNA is TGCGCCAGCAGCTTGGCCCTCGGACAGGCTGCTGGAGCTTTCTTT. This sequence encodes CASSLALGQAAGAFF.

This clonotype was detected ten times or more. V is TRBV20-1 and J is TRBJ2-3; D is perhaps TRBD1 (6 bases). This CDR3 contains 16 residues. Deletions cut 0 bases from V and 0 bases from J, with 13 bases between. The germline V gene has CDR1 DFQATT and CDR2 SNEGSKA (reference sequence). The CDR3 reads CSARDPYRESTDTQYF. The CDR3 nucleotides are TGCAGTGCTAGAGATCCCTACAGGGAGAGCACAGATACGCAGTATTTT.

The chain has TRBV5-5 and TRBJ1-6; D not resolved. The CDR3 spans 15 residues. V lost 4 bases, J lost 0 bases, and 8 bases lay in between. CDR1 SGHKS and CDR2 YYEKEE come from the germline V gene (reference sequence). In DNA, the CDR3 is TGTGCCAGCAGCCTCAGTGACTCCTATAATTCACCCCTCCACTTT. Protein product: CASSLSDSYNSPLHF.

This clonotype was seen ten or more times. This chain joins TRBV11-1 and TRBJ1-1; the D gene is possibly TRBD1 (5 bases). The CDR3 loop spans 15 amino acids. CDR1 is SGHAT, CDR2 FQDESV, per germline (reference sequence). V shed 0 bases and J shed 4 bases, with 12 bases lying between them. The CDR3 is CASSLALAGGTEAFF. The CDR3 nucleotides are TGTGCCAGCAGCTTAGCGCTCGCGGGGGGCACTGAAGCTTTCTTT.

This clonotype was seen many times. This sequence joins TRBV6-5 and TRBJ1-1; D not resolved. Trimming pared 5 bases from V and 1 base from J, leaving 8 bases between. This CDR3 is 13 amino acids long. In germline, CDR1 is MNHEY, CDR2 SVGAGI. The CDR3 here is CASSTTGNTEAFF. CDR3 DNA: TGTGCCAGCAGTACAACCGGGAACACTGAAGCTTTCTTT.

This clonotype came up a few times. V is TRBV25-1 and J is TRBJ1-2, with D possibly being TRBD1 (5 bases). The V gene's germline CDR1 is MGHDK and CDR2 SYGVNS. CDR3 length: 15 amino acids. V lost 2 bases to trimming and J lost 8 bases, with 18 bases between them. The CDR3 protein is CASSELGPDLSGYTF. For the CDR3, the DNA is TGTGCCAGCAGTGAACTGGGGCCAGACCTATCGGGCTACACCTTC.

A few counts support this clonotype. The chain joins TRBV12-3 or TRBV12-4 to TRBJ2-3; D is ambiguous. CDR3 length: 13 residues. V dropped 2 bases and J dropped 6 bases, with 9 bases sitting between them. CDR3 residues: CASSLNSLDTQYF. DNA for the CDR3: TGTGCCAGCAGTTTAAACTCCCTCGATACGCAGTATTTT.

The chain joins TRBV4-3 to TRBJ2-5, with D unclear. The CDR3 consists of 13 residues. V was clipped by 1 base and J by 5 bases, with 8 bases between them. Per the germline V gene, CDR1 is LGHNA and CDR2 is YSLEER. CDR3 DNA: TGCGCCAGCAGCCAAGGCCAGTTGGAGACCCAGTACTTC. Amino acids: CASSQGQLETQYF.

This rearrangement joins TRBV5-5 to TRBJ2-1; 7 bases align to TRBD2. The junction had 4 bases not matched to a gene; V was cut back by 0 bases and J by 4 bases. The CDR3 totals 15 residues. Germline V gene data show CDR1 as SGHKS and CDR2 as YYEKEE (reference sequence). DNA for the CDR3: TGTGCCAGCAGCTTGGAGGGACTACCTTACAATGAGCAGTTCTTC. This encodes CASSLEGLPYNEQFF.